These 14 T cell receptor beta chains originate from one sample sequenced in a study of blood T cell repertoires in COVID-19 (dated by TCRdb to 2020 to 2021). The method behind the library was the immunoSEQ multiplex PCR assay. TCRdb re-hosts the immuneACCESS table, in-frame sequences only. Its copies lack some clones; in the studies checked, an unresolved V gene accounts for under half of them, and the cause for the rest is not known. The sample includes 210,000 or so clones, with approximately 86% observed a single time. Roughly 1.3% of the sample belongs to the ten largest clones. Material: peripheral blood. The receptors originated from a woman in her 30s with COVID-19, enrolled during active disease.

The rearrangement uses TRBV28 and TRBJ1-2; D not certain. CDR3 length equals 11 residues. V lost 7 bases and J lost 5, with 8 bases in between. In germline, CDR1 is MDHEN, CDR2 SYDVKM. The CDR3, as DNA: TGTGCCAGCATAGGACTATATGGCTACACCTTC. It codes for CASIGLYGYTF.

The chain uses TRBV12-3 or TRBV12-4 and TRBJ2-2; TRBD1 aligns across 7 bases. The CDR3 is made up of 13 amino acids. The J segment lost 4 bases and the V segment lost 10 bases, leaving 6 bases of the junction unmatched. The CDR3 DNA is TGTGCCATTATACAGGGGTCCACCGGGGAGCTGTTTTTT. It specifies CAIIQGSTGELFF.

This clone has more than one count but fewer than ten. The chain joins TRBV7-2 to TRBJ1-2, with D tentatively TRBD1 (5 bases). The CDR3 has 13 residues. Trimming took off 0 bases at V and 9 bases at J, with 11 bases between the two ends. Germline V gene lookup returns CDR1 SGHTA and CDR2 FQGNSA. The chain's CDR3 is CASSLAGRRSYTF. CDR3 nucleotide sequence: TGTGCCAGCAGCTTAGCGGGGCGGAGAAGCTACACCTTC.

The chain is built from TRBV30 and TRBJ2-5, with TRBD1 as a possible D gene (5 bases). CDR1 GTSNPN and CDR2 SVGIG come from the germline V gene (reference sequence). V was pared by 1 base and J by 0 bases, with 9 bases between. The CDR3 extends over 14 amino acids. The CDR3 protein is CAWSATAYQETQYF. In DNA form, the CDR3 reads TGTGCCTGGAGTGCGACAGCGTACCAAGAGACCCAGTACTTC.

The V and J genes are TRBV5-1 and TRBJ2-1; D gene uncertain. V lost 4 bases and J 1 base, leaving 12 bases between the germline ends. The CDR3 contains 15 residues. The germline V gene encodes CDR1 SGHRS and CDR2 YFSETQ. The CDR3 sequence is CASSAPGGSYNEQFF. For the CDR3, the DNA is TGCGCCAGCAGCGCCCCTGGCGGATCCTACAATGAGCAGTTCTTC.

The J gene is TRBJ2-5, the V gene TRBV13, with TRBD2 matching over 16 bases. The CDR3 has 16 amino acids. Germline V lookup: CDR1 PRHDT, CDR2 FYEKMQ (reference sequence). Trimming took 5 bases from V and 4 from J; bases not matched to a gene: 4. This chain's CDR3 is CASSLGTSGRGETQYF. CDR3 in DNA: TGTGCCAGCAGCCTCGGGACTAGCGGGAGGGGAGAGACCCAGTACTTC.

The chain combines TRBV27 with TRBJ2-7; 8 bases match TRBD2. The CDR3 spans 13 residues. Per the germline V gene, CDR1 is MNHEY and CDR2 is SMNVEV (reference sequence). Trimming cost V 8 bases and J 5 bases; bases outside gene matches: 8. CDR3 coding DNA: TGTGCCAGCGGGGGCGGGGGGCCGGACGAGCAGTACTTC. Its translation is CASGGGGPDEQYF.

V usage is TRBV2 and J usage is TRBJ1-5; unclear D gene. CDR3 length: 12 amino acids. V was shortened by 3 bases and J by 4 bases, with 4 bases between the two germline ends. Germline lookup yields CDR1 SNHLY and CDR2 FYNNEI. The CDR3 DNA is TGTGCCAGCAGTGATGCGAATCAGCCCCAGCATTTT. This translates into CASSDANQPQHF. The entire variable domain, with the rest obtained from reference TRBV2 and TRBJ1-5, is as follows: EPEVTQTPSHQVTQMGQEVILRCVPISNHLYFYWYRQILGQKVEFLVSFYNNEISEKSEIFDDQFSVERPDGSNFTLKIRSTKLEDSAMYFCASSDANQPQHFGDGTRLSIL.

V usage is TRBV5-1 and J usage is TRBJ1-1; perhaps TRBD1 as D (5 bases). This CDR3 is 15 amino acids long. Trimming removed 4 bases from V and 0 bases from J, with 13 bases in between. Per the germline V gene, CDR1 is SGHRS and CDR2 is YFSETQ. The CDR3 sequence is CASSLRRGVNTEAFF. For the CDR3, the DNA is TGCGCCAGCAGCCTGAGGAGGGGAGTGAACACTGAAGCTTTCTTT.

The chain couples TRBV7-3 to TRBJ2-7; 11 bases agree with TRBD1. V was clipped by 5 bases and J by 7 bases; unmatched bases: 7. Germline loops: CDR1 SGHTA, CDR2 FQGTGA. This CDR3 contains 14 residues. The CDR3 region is CASSPGQGAREQYF. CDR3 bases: TGTGCCAGCAGCCCAGGACAGGGGGCGCGGGAGCAGTACTTC.

For the CDR3, the DNA is TGTGCCAGCAGCCCCCGCGGGACTAGCGAATTTTTCTCCTACGAGCAGTACTTC. Translation gives CASSPRGTSEFFSYEQYF. The rearrangement uses TRBV7-2 and TRBJ2-7, with 10 positions matching TRBD2. CDR1 and CDR2 (germline): SGHTA, FQGNSA. This CDR3 is built from 18 residues. V trimming: 5 bases; J trimming: 0 bases; junction bases outside the gene matches: 13.

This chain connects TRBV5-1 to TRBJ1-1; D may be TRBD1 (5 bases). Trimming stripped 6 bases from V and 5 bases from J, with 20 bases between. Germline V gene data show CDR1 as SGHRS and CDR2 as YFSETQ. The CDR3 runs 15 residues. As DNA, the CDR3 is TGCGCCAGCACCTTAGGGGAGGGAAAAGGGACTGAAGCTTTCTTT. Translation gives CASTLGEGKGTEAFF.

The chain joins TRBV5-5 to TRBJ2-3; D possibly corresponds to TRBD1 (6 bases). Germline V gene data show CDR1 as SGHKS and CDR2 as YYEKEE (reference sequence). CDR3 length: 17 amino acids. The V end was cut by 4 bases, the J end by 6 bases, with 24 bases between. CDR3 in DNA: TGTGCCAGCAGCACAGAACCGGGACATGGGACCAGGGATACGCAGTATTTT. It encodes CASSTEPGHGTRDTQYF.

CDR3 sequence: CASSEGRASNQPQHF. The CDR3 DNA reads TGTGCCAGCAGTGAAGGCAGGGCAAGCAATCAGCCCCAGCATTTT. This chain links TRBV2 with TRBJ1-5, with a weak D call TRBD1 (5 bases). The ends were cut back, 1 base at V and 1 base at J, with 8 bases in the middle. CDR3 length: 15 amino acids. CDR1 SNHLY and CDR2 FYNNEI come from the germline V gene.